What follows are 22 T cell receptor beta chains derived from one specimen sequenced in a study of cytomegalovirus exposure and HLA in healthy donors (dated by TCRdb to between 2016 and 2019). Libraries were made using the immunoSEQ multiplex PCR assay. The multiplex PCR relied on a mix of 60 forward primers for TCR Vbeta segments and 13 reverse primers for TCR Jbeta segments. TCRdb retrieved this table from immuneACCESS and kept in-frame rearrangements only. Not all clones are present; in checked studies, unresolved V genes account for under half, and no reason is known for the remainder. The table for this sample lists around 170,000 clones; about four fifths of them were counted only once. The top ten hold 1.5% to 2% of the sample. Sequencing used PBMCs. All receptors come from a young woman in good health and CMV-seronegative.

The genes are TRBV7-8 and TRBJ2-5; TRBD2 is a possible D gene (6 bases). There are 15 residues in the CDR3. V lost 8 bases, J lost 2 bases, and 18 bases lay in between. The V gene's germline CDR1 is SGHVS and CDR2 FQNEAQ. The CDR3 sequence is CASLTGRGPQETQYF. As DNA, the CDR3 is TGTGCCAGCTTAACCGGGCGGGGTCCACAAGAGACCCAGTACTTC.

The CDR3, as DNA: TGTGCCAGCAGCGTACCCCCGGAGCGGGGGGGAACCTACGAGCAGTACTTC. Translating gives CASSVPPERGGTYEQYF. The rearrangement links TRBV9 to TRBJ2-7, with 10 positions matching TRBD2. Trimming cost V 1 base and J 2 bases; bases outside gene matches: 9. Germline V gene data show CDR1 as SGDLS and CDR2 as YYNGEE. The CDR3 totals 17 residues.

This clone was observed a few times. The chain recombines TRBV7-9 with TRBJ1-2, with no clear D. Germline values: CDR1 SEHNR, CDR2 FQNEAQ (reference sequence). This CDR3 spans 16 amino acids. Between the trimmed V and J ends, which lost 5 bases and 8 bases, there was a span of 24 bases. The DNA for the CDR3 is TGTGCCAGCAGCCGCCCGGGAGTAGGGAGGCCGCGGGGCTACACCTTC. It codes for CASSRPGVGRPRGYTF.

The chain employs TRBV23-1 and TRBJ2-7, with D perhaps TRBD1 (6 bases). TRBV23-1 is an ORF for which the function is uncertain. Trimming cost V 3 bases and J 0 bases, with 6 bases left between them. There are 13 residues in the CDR3. In DNA, the CDR3 is TGCGCCAGCAGTCAGGGACACTCCTACGAGCAGTACTTC. Amino acid sequence: CASSQGHSYEQYF.

The J gene is TRBJ2-5, the V gene TRBV4-2, with 7 bases aligning to TRBD1. The CDR3 has 14 residues. From germline, CDR1 is LGHNA and CDR2 YNFKEQ. The junction had 2 bases not matched to a gene; V was cut back by 0 bases and J by 4 bases. CDR3 loop: CASSQEGDRETQYF. CDR3 sequence (DNA): TGTGCCAGCAGCCAAGAGGGGGACAGAGAGACCCAGTACTTC.

J is TRBJ2-5 and V is TRBV5-1; the D gene is possibly TRBD1 (6 bases). The CDR3 has 14 amino acids. V lost 3 bases and J 3 bases, leaving 12 bases between the germline ends. The germline gives CDR1 SGHRS, CDR2 YFSETQ. CDR3 bases: TGCGCCAGCAGCTCCGGGACACTGAAAGAGACCCAGTACTTC. It translates to CASSSGTLKETQYF.

The rearrangement links TRBV4-2 to TRBJ2-3, with D tentatively TRBD2 (6 bases). Trimming pared 0 bases from V and 5 bases from J, leaving 15 bases between. Germline CDR1 is LGHNA and CDR2 is YNFKEQ. CDR3 length: 16 residues. Written as DNA, the CDR3 is TGTGCCAGCAGCCAAGAATCTGAACTAGCAGGAGATACGCAGTATTTT. This encodes CASSQESELAGDTQYF.

This chain joins TRBV5-8 and TRBJ2-7; 7 bases line up with TRBD2. Losses at the gene ends were 5 bases for V and 8 bases for J; bases not matched to a gene: 10. CDR3 length: 13 residues. Germline lookup yields CDR1 SGHTS and CDR2 YDEGEE. CDR3 region: CASSTRGGSQQYF. CDR3 DNA sequence: TGTGCCAGCAGTACCCGGGGCGGGAGTCAGCAGTACTTC.

The chain combines TRBV21-1 with TRBJ2-3; the D segment call TRBD1 is taken from the table without a DNA check. TRBV21-1 is labeled a pseudogene. The CDR3 has 13 amino acids. CDR3 protein: CASTMGEGTRQYF. The CDR3 nucleotides are TGTGCCAGCACCATGGGAGAAGGGACAAGGCAGTATTTT.

V is TRBV2 and J is TRBJ2-3; D is perhaps TRBD2 (6 bases). Germline CDR1 SNHLY, CDR2 FYNNEI. This CDR3 is built from 17 residues. V was trimmed by 6 bases and J by 8 bases, leaving 27 bases between them. The CDR3: CASRVTRDSRVSVTQYF. DNA for the CDR3: TGTGCCAGCAGAGTTACTCGGGACTCCCGGGTGTCTGTTACGCAGTATTTT.

The rearrangement uses TRBV7-3 and TRBJ1-1; D ambiguous. This CDR3 contains 14 residues. Trimming pared 5 bases from V and 4 bases from J, leaving 14 bases between. From germline, CDR1 is SGHTA and CDR2 FQGTGA. CDR3 residues: CASSEILRGTEAFF. The CDR3 region has the DNA TGTGCCAGCAGCGAGATCCTACGTGGCACTGAAGCTTTCTTT.

This chain links TRBV6-4 with TRBJ2-3, with TRBD2 identical over 13 bases. The CDR3 consists of 15 residues. Germline CDR1 and CDR2: MRHNA and SNTAGT. Trimming cost V 5 bases and J 5 bases; bases outside gene matches: 4. The CDR3 DNA reads as TGTGCCAGCAGTCGACTAGCGGGGGGACAAGATACGCAGTATTTT. Amino acids: CASSRLAGGQDTQYF.

The rearrangement joins TRBV10-3 to TRBJ2-2; 9 nucleotides match TRBD1. Germline V gene sequence: CDR1 ENHRY, CDR2 SYGVKD. This CDR3 has 14 residues. The J segment lost 6 bases and the V segment lost 8 bases, leaving 7 bases of the junction unmatched. CDR3 in DNA: TGTGCCATCGGAGGGACAGGGCCGTCCGGGGAGCTGTTTTTT. It specifies CAIGGTGPSGELFF.

This rearrangement joins TRBV19 to TRBJ2-1; maybe TRBD1 (5 bases). The germline V and J ends were trimmed by 3 bases and 8 bases, with 20 bases remaining between them. The germline V gene encodes CDR1 LNHDA and CDR2 SQIVND (reference sequence). This CDR3 region has 16 residues. CDR3 sequence (DNA): TGTGCCAGTAGTATGGCCCCGTTACAGCCGACAGATGAGCAGTTCTTC. Its translation: CASSMAPLQPTDEQFF. The full variable domain, its missing parts supplied by reference TRBV19 and TRBJ2-1, is DGGITQSPKYLFRKEGQNVTLSCEQNLNHDAMYWYRQDPGQGLRLIYYSQIVNDFQKGDIAEGYSVSREKKESFPLTVTSAQKNPTAFYLCASSMAPLQPTDEQFFGPGTRLTVL.

J is TRBJ2-7 and V is TRBV6-5, with 9 bases aligning to TRBD1. V shed 6 bases, J shed 6 bases, and the junction held 6 bases outside the gene matches. CDR1 is MNHEY and CDR2 is SVGAGI in the germline V gene. This CDR3 has 13 amino acids. In DNA, the CDR3 is TGTGCCAGCAGCCGGGACAGGGTTGGCGAGCAGTACTTC. Amino acid sequence: CASSRDRVGEQYF.

V is TRBV7-6 and J is TRBJ2-7, with 7 bases fitting TRBD1. V dropped 5 bases and J dropped 2; count of bases not matched to a gene: 9. The CDR3 extends over 15 amino acids. Germline V gene data show CDR1 as SGHVS and CDR2 as FNYEAQ. The CDR3 spells CASSRTGEGPYEQYF. CDR3 nucleotides: TGTGCCAGCAGCCGAACAGGGGAAGGACCCTACGAGCAGTACTTC.

The genes are TRBV6-5 and TRBJ2-7; 9 nucleotides line up with TRBD2. The CDR3 length is 15 residues. Looked up from germline, CDR1 is MNHEY and CDR2 is SVGAGI. V trimming: 0 bases; J trimming: 4 bases; junction bases outside the gene matches: 4. CDR3 nucleotides: TGTGCCAGCAGTTACTCGAAACTAGCGGGTTACGAGCAGTACTTC. Translation gives CASSYSKLAGYEQYF.

V and J are TRBV7-9 and TRBJ2-7; D uncertain. Trimming left V 1 base short and J 8 bases short, with 9 bases between. In germline, CDR1 is SEHNR, CDR2 FQNEAQ (reference sequence). The CDR3 is 12 residues long. The CDR3 nucleotides are TGTGCCAGCAGCTTAGTGGCCTTCCAGCAGTACTTC. Translating it yields CASSLVAFQQYF. Based on the CDR3 plus reference TRBV7-9 and TRBJ2-7, the full variable domain is DTGVSQNPRHKITKRGQNVTFRCDPISEHNRLYWYRQTLGQGPEFLTYFQNEAQLEKSRLLSDRFSAERPKGSFSTLEIQRTEQGDSAMYLCASSLVAFQQYFGPGTRLTVT.

The CDR3 is CASSVEPGSNQPQHF. The CDR3 DNA reads as TGTGCCAGCAGCGTAGAACCCGGGAGCAATCAGCCCCAGCATTTT. The chain carries TRBV9 and TRBJ1-5, with D unresolved. Germline V gives CDR1 SGDLS, CDR2 YYNGEE. Trimming left V 0 bases short and J 1 base short, with 8 bases between. This CDR3 has 15 residues.

The genes are TRBV6-5 and TRBJ1-2; D gene ambiguous. The germline V and J ends were trimmed by 7 bases and 0 bases, with 15 bases remaining between them. CDR1 and CDR2 from the germline V gene are MNHEY and SVGAGI. The CDR3 has 15 residues. CDR3 DNA sequence: TGTGCCAGCACCAACCCAGGCAGATCTAACTATGGCTACACCTTC. This encodes CASTNPGRSNYGYTF.

The CDR3 spells CASSVTSGGLGDTQYF. CDR3 in DNA: TGCGCCAGCAGCGTGACTAGCGGGGGACTCGGGGATACGCAGTATTTT. The rearrangement joins TRBV5-1 to TRBJ2-3, with TRBD2 identical over 12 bases. Germline V gives CDR1 SGHRS, CDR2 YFSETQ. Germline trimming cut 4 bases from V and 6 bases from J; bases unmatched to any gene: 9. The CDR3 has 16 residues.

The V and J genes are TRBV6-6 and TRBJ1-2; maybe TRBD1 (6 bases). V gave up 7 bases and J gave up 4 bases, with 10 bases separating them. CDR3 length equals 12 residues. Germline assignment: CDR1 MNHNY and CDR2 SVGAGI (reference sequence). The CDR3 region has the DNA TGTGCCAGCACCACAGGGACCTATGGCTACACCTTC. This encodes CASTTGTYGYTF.